A selection of T cell receptor beta chains follows, all from one sample in a study of T cells in Graves' hyperthyroidism and ophthalmopathy. Using its own MiXCR run on the multiplex PCR reads, TCRdb lists one record per CDR3 protein. Of hundreds of thousands of distinct CDR3 sequences listed, around 16% were seen once; the top ten hold 3% to 4%. The sequenced material came from blood. These receptors all stem from a woman aged 40 to 50 with Graves' ophthalmopathy. Each CDR3 is given with its conserved first and last residue. Fields, in order: V gene, D gene, J gene, clone size, CDR3 protein, CDR3 DNA. D genes are given only for firm matches. Some rows have no size entry. The others give once, few or many, or a class for an expanded clone.

TRBV6-4,.,TRBJ2-3,few,CASSEGESTDTQYF,TGTGCCAGCAGTGAAGGAGAAAGCACAGATACGCAGTATTTT
TRBV6-2/TRBV6-3,.,TRBJ1-1,many,CASRLTVNTEAFF,TGTGCCAGCAGACTGACAGTGAACACTGAAGCTTTCTTT
TRBV5-1,TRBD2,TRBJ2-1,few,CASSLALAGGNNEQFF,TGCGCCAGCAGCTTGGCTCTAGCGGGAGGTAACAATGAGCAGTTCTTC
TRBV30,TRBD2,TRBJ2-7,many,CASGTSGWEQYF,TGTGCCTCCGGGACTAGCGGGTGGGAGCAGTACTTC
TRBV10-3,.,TRBJ1-1,.,CAISRTANTEAFF,TGTGCCATCAGCAGGACAGCCAACACTGAAGCTTTCTTT
TRBV12-3/TRBV12-4,TRBD2,TRBJ2-3,many,CASRTQLAESDTQYF,TGTGCCAGCAGGACACAACTAGCGGAGTCAGATACGCAGTATTTT
TRBV15,TRBD2,TRBJ2-1,.,CATSRLREFNEQFF,TGTGCCACCAGCAGGTTGCGGGAGTTTAACGAGCAGTTCTTC
TRBV7-8,TRBD2,TRBJ2-1,many,CASSSTSGGADEQFF,TGTGCCAGCAGTTCGACTAGCGGGGGGGCCGATGAGCAGTTCTTC
TRBV7-9,TRBD1,TRBJ1-1,.,CASSPWDRIEAFF,TGTGCCAGCAGCCCATGGGACAGAATTGAAGCTTTCTTT
TRBV2,.,TRBJ2-2,many,CASSDWVTGELFF,TGTGCCAGCAGTGATTGGGTCACCGGGGAGCTGTTTTTT
TRBV19,.,TRBJ2-4,few,CASSTPGGTKNIQYF,TGTGCCAGTAGTACTCCAGGGGGGACCAAAAACATTCAGTACTTC
TRBV7-9,.,TRBJ1-1,many,CASSSGRIIEAFF,TGTGCCAGCAGCTCCGGGAGGATTATCGAAGCTTTCTTT
TRBV6-2/TRBV6-3,TRBD2,TRBJ2-7,.,CASSPLAGGGSYEQYF,TGTGCCAGCAGCCCCCTTGCGGGAGGAGGTTCCTACGAGCAGTACTTC
TRBV6-4,.,TRBJ2-2,.,CASSDSGNTGELFF,TGTGCCAGCAGTGATTCAGGAAACACCGGGGAGCTGTTTTTT
TRBV11-2,TRBD2,TRBJ2-1,many,CASSGAGLAGGPSSYNEQFF,TGTGCCAGCAGCGGAGCGGGACTAGCGGGAGGGCCAAGCTCCTACAATGAGCAGTTCTTC
TRBV6-2/TRBV6-3,.,TRBJ1-4,.,CASSPDSGVEKLFF,TGTGCCAGCAGCCCCGACAGTGGTGTGGAAAAACTGTTTTTT
TRBV20-1,TRBD1,TRBJ2-7,.,CSARDVGQGSSEQYF,TGCAGTGCTAGAGATGTGGGACAGGGCTCTTCCGAGCAGTACTTC
TRBV18,.,TRBJ1-1,many,CASSPPGPEAFF,TGTGCCAGCTCACCCCCGGGGCCTGAAGCTTTCTTT
TRBV12-3/TRBV12-4,TRBD1,TRBJ2-1,few,CASSLSADRGNEQFF,TGTGCCAGCAGTTTAAGCGCAGACAGGGGGAATGAGCAGTTCTTC
TRBV6-1,.,TRBJ2-5,few,CASRQLGGETQYF,TGTGCCAGCAGGCAACTTGGGGGGGAGACCCAGTACTTC
TRBV7-9,.,TRBJ1-3,once,CASSLGALFSGNTIYF,TGTGCCAGCAGCTTAGGGGCCCTCTTTTCTGGAAACACCATATATTTT
TRBV20-1,.,TRBJ1-2,.,CSAPDEGAVTF,TGCAGTGCTCCTGACGAAGGGGCAGTCACCTTC
TRBV15,TRBD2,TRBJ2-5,many,CATSSILGLAGVGETQYF,TGTGCCACCAGCAGTATACTAGGACTAGCGGGAGTAGGGGAGACCCAGTACTTC
TRBV6-1,.,TRBJ1-5,few,CASSDQTGTPFSNQPQHF,TGTGCCAGCAGCGATCAAACCGGGACACCATTTAGCAATCAGCCCCAGCATTTT
TRBV5-6,.,TRBJ2-3,.,CASSRIPSSSTDTQYF,TGTGCCAGCAGCCGCATTCCCAGTTCTAGCACAGATACGCAGTATTTT
TRBV29-1,TRBD2,TRBJ2-3,few,CSVEAGGLDTQYF,TGCAGCGTTGAAGCGGGAGGGTTAGATACGCAGTATTTT
TRBV10-2,.,TRBJ1-4,.,CASSVQGTNEKLFF,TGCGCCAGCAGTGTTCAGGGGACTAATGAAAAACTGTTTTTT
TRBV6-6,TRBD2,TRBJ2-1,many,CASSYTHRTSGERSYNEQFF,TGTGCCAGCAGTTACACCCACCGGACTAGCGGGGAGCGCTCCTACAATGAGCAGTTCTTC
TRBV12-3/TRBV12-4,.,TRBJ1-2,many,CASSSFFYGYTF,TGTGCCAGCAGCTCCTTTTTCTATGGCTACACCTTC
TRBV27,.,TRBJ1-1,few,CASSLGMNTKAFF,TGTGCCAGCAGTTTAGGAATGAACACTAAAGCTTTCTTT
TRBV20-1,.,TRBJ2-1,.,CSAIKGMGEQFF,TGCAGTGCTATTAAGGGGATGGGCGAGCAGTTCTTC
TRBV6-2/TRBV6-3,.,TRBJ2-7,once,CASRDWGEQYF,TGTGCCAGCAGGGACTGGGGCGAGCAGTACTTC
TRBV10-1,.,TRBJ2-3,.,CAGGPYGRADTQYF,TGCGCCGGGGGGCCTTACGGGAGAGCAGATACGCAGTATTTT
TRBV20-1,.,TRBJ1-1,many,CSARALTARNTEAFF,TGCAGTGCTAGAGCGTTGACGGCAAGGAACACTGAAGCTTTCTTT
TRBV7-9,.,TRBJ2-7,few,CASSLDFGSVAYEQYF,TGTGCCAGCAGCTTAGATTTCGGTTCGGTTGCCTACGAGCAGTACTTC
TRBV20-1,.,TRBJ1-6,few,CSARETDRGALVGSPLHF,TGCAGTGCTAGGGAGACGGATCGCGGGGCGCTGGTCGGTTCACCCCTCCACTTT
TRBV20-1,TRBD2,TRBJ2-5,many,CSATPGGGGLQETQYF,TGCAGTGCTACACCCGGCGGGGGGGGACTCCAAGAGACCCAGTACTTC
TRBV9,.,TRBJ2-7,few,CASSVGREAYEQYF,TGTGCCAGCAGCGTCGGTAGGGAGGCCTACGAGCAGTACTTC
TRBV6-2/TRBV6-3,TRBD2,TRBJ2-1,.,CASSWTGTSGVYNEQFF,TGTGCCAGCAGTTGGACCGGGACTAGCGGGGTATACAATGAGCAGTTCTTC
TRBV5-1,TRBD1,TRBJ2-1,few,CASSRRPGQANNEQFF,TGCGCCAGCAGCCGCCGACCGGGACAGGCGAACAATGAGCAGTTCTTC
TRBV6-5,TRBD2,TRBJ2-7,.,CASSYSDAGGGYEQYF,TGTGCCAGCAGTTACTCGGATGCGGGAGGAGGGTACGAGCAGTACTTC
TRBV7-9,.,TRBJ2-7,.,CASSSVRSSEQYF,TGTGCCAGCAGCTCCGTGAGGTCTAGTGAGCAGTACTTC